This TCR beta chain was profiled in a study of shared clonotypes between healthy human individuals (dated by TCRdb to about 2020). Study-wide context: The cohort included a few men and two women between 18 and 49 years of age. Per donor, three plates each were used for CD4 naive and CD4 memory, two for CD8 naive, and one for CD8 memory. To estimate repertoire size and how much clonotype sharing occurs between individuals, the study deeply sequenced the blood TCR repertoires of roughly 5 healthy adults. Different laboratories and diverse techniques were used to prepare libraries and sequence TCR repertoires, to increase sequencing depth and limit assay-specific biases. Leukapheresis yielded between about 0.85 and 10 billion PBMCs per donor. The research as a whole found: Naive subsets generally had larger estimated clonotype richness than memory subsets. Pairwise subsampling indicated that sequencing depth was expected to affect the degree of clonotype sharing among donors. Higher generation probabilities were observed for clonotypes shared by all four sorted-subset donors than for non-shared clonotypes. The small number of donors limited the genetic and exposure-history diversity represented. When a handful of donors were compared, the shared fraction of clonotypes was roughly 4.8% for naive CD4, 3.5% to 4% for naive CD8, roughly 2.5% for memory CD4, and around 0.37% for memory CD8. Even with the large sequencing depth, rarefaction of the sorted-subset datasets indicated that sequencing was incomplete. Only blood was sampled, and tissue TCR repertoires likely differ from those in blood.

The junction shows trimming of 2 bases on V and 6 bases on J, plus 15 bases between the germline ends. Including the terminal cysteine and phenylalanine, the CDR3 comprises 15 residues. The sequence is cut down to CDR3 DNA, 45 bases in frame from base 1. Based on the germline V gene, the CDR1 and CDR2 sequences are SGDLS and YYNGEE. Worth noting for this clone: Its antigen remains unidentified. Base qualities are not provided; no much larger clone lies one nucleotide away.

TCR CDR3 regions were amplified from genomic DNA by multiplex PCR using the deep immunoSEQ assay. For each cell subset, the extracted genomic DNA was distributed evenly across all wells of several immunoSEQ 96-well plates, and each plate served as one replicate. For sorted subsets, around 200 ng genomic DNA, equal to tens of thousands of T cell genomes, was loaded into each replicate PCR. Purified libraries were measured with a Qubit 3.0 fluorometer, size-checked on a Bioanalyzer 2100, and measured again with the KAPA Library Quantification kit. Every immunoSEQ 96-well plate was sequenced on a dedicated single-read 150-cycle Illumina NextSeq 550 flow cell. The original pipeline was this. Because only junctional sequences without quality scores were contained in the immunoSEQ output, filtering matching that applied to full-length reads could not be performed. To assign V/J genes and CDR3, sequences were annotated using PyIR, a Python wrapper for IgBLAST v1.9, with IMGT germline references. Reads were filtered out if the reads had weak V/J assignments (E-value above 1e-6), no CDR3, stop codons, out-of-frame junctions, or ambiguous translated residues. V3J clonotypes were defined by identical inferred V gene, J gene, and CDR3 amino acid sequence. Percentage overlap between repertoires was calculated by dividing the number of shared unique clonotypes by the size of the smaller repertoire. Three approaches were used to assess repertoire richness: RTK rarefaction, the Chao1 estimator, and Recon v2.1 estimates of unobserved clonotypes. OLGA was used to compute generation probabilities for all TCRbeta clonotypes that the gDNA method yielded from a few donors. Sourced from immuneACCESS, this table was stored by TCRdb with only in-frame sequences that have V and J called. A share of the clones is absent; for the studies checked, an unresolved V gene accounts for under half, and the remainder has no known explanation. For V, J and clone size, that table is used; D and trimming come from the DNA. The sample table lists over a million clones, 78% of them with a count of one. The ten largest clones represent 0.6% to 0.75% of the sample.

Healthy HIV-negative adults with no recently reported acute infections or vaccinations were included as donors. Only Caucasian adults living in Nashville, Tennessee, USA were represented among the donors. CD4+ T cells were enriched through magnetic negative selection, after which naive cells were positively selected on CD45RA and the remaining negative fraction served as the memory subset. Blood was obtained by leukapheresis, after which PBMCs were separated by Ficoll-Histopaque density gradient centrifugation and cryopreserved in liquid nitrogen vapor phase. Analytical flow cytometry was used to check the purity and quantity of each magnetically sorted T cell population. Each sorted fraction had its genomic DNA isolated and then quantified by UV absorbance on a Nanodrop 2000c.

The V gene is TRBV9 and the J gene is TRBJ2-1; the D gene cannot be resolved beyond TRBD1 or TRBD2, each matching 5 bases. Input material: memory CD4+ T cells from PBMCs. This specimen's cell subset or site label, per the study, means: CD45RA-negative fraction. The clonotype was recovered from a man between 18 and 29 years old in good health. Some clones in this sample may be carry-over from other donors' samples. In nucleotides, the sequence is TGTGCCAGCAGCGTGGGACCACCTATTGGCAATGAGCAGTTCTTC. It is translated as CASSVGPPIGNEQFF.